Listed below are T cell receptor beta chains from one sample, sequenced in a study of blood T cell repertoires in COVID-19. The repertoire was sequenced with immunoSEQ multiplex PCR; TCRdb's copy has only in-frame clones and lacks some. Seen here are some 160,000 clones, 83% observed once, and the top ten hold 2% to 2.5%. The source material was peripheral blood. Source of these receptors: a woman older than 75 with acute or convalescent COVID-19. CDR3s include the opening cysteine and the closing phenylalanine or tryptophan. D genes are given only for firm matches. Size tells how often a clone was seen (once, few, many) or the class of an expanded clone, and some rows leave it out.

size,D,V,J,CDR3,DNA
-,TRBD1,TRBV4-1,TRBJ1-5,CASSQDPSSRGRPQPQHF,TGCGCCAGCAGCCAAGATCCCTCCTCCAGGGGGCGCCCACAGCCCCAGCATTTT
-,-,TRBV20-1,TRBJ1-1,CSGGDSIEAFF,TGCAGTGGGGGGGATTCCATTGAAGCTTTCTTT
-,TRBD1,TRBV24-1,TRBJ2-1,CATSDLRDRGKPNEQFF,TGTGCCACCAGTGATTTGAGGGACAGGGGTAAACCCAATGAGCAGTTCTTC
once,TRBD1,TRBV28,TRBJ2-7,CASSSLTGGDYEQYF,TGTGCCAGCAGTTCGCTGACAGGGGGCGATTACGAGCAGTACTTC
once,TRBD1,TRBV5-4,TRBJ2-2,CASRVTGGPGELFF,TGTGCCAGCAGAGTAACAGGGGGCCCCGGGGAGCTGTTTTTT
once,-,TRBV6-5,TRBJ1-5,CASMDTGRGPQHF,TGTGCCAGCATGGACACAGGGCGCGGACCCCAGCATTTT
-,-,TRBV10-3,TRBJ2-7,CAISEPGLSSYEQYF,TGTGCCATCAGTGAACCAGGATTGTCCTCCTACGAGCAGTACTTC
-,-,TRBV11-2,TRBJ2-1,CASSPGLINEQFF,TGTGCCAGCAGCCCGGGACTTATAAATGAGCAGTTCTTC
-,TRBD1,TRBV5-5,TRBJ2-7,CASSFRQGTYEQYF,TGTGCCAGCAGTTTTAGACAGGGGACCTACGAGCAGTACTTC
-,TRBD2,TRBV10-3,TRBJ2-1,CAISESTGGSGSNEQFF,TGTGCCATCAGTGAGTCGACGGGGGGTAGCGGGAGTAATGAGCAGTTCTTC
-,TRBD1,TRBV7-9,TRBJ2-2,CASSPRTGQVGELFF,TGTGCCAGCAGCCCGAGGACAGGGCAGGTCGGGGAGCTGTTTTTT
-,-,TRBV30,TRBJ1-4,CAWSVQGLDEKLFF,TGTGCCTGGAGTGTCCAGGGGTTGGATGAAAAACTGTTTTTT
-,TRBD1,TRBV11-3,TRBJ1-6,CASSSGGNSPLHF,TGTGCCAGCAGCTCAGGGGGTAATTCACCCCTCCACTTT
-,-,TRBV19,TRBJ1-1,CASSSTRKTEAFF,TGTGCCAGTAGTTCGACAAGGAAGACTGAAGCTTTCTTT
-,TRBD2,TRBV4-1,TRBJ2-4,CASGRGLAGGAKNIQYF,TGCGCCAGTGGACGAGGACTAGCGGGGGGAGCCAAAAACATTCAGTACTTC
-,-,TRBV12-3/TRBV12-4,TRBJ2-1,CASSWGDEQFF,TGTGCCAGCAGTTGGGGGGATGAGCAGTTCTTC
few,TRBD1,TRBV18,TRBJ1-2,CASSPGTGGVEGYTF,TGTGCCAGCTCACCAGGCACAGGGGGCGTTGAAGGCTACACCTTC
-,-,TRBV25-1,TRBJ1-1,CASTRDSDTEAFF,TGTGCCAGCACCAGGGATTCGGACACTGAAGCTTTCTTT
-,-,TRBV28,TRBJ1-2,CASSFPYGYTF,TGTGCCAGCAGTTTCCCGTATGGCTACACCTTC
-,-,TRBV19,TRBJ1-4,CASSIDLTENNEKLFF,TGTGCCAGTAGTATAGACCTGACAGAGAATAATGAAAAACTGTTTTTT
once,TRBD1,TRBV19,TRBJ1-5,CASRGQDQGNQPQHF,TGTGCCAGTAGGGGACAGGATCAGGGCAATCAGCCCCAGCATTTT
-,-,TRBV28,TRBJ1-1,CASSLGHRNTEAFF,TGTGCCAGCAGTCTGGGACACCGGAACACTGAAGCTTTCTTT
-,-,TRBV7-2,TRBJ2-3,CASSPSPKAPDTQYF,TGTGCCAGCAGCCCTAGCCCTAAAGCACCAGATACGCAGTATTTT
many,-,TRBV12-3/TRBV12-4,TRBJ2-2,CASSFPHGELFF,TGTGCCAGCAGTTTCCCCCACGGGGAGCTGTTTTTT
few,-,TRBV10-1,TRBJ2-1,CASAGPRGGEQFF,TGCGCCAGCGCGGGACCCCGAGGTGGTGAGCAGTTCTTC
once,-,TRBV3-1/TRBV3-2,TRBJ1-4,CASSRLRDQPNEKLFF,TGTGCCAGCAGCCGCCTGCGGGACCAGCCTAATGAAAAACTGTTTTTT
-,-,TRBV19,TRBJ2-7,CASSIGGYEQYF,TGTGCCAGTAGTATAGGAGGGTACGAGCAGTACTTC
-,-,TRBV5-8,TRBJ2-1,CASSLYGGAFYNEQFF,TGTGCCAGCAGCTTGTATGGGGGGGCATTCTACAATGAGCAGTTCTTC
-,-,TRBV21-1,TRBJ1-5,CATRDRERQPQHF,TGTGCCACTCGGGACAGGGAGAGACAGCCCCAGCATTTT
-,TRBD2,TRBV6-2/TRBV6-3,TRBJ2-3,CASSRRLAGTDTQYF,TGTGCCAGCAGCCGAAGACTAGCGGGCACAGATACGCAGTATTTT
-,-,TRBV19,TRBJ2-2,CASSILTGLNTGELFF,TGTGCCAGTAGTATACTAACGGGGTTGAACACCGGGGAGCTGTTTTTT
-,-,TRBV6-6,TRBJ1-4,CASSYLAAEREKLFF,TGTGCCAGCAGTTACTTGGCGGCGGAGCGGGAAAAACTGTTTTTT
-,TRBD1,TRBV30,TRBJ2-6,CAWSRQGFSGANVLTF,TGTGCCTGGAGTCGACAGGGATTCTCTGGGGCCAACGTCCTGACTTTC
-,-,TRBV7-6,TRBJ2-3,CASSRDNTDTQYF,TGTGCCAGCAGCCGGGACAACACAGATACGCAGTATTTT
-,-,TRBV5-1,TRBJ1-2,CASSLWSGEGYTF,TGCGCCAGCAGCTTGTGGTCAGGGGAAGGCTACACCTTC
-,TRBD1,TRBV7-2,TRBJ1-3,CASSFGTGIGNTIYF,TGTGCCAGCAGCTTTGGGACAGGGATTGGAAACACCATATATTTT
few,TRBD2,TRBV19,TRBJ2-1,CASSPLRGGRLPNEQFF,TGTGCCAGTAGCCCTCTACGGGGCGGGAGGCTTCCCAATGAGCAGTTCTTC
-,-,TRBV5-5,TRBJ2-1,CASSSYNEQFF,TGTGCCAGCAGCTCTTACAATGAGCAGTTCTTC
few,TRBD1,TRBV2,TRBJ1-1,CASSMTGGNTEAFF,TGTGCCAGCAGTATGACAGGGGGGAACACTGAAGCTTTCTTT
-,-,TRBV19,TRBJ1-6,CASRSGTSHNSPLHF,TGTGCCAGTAGGTCAGGGACAAGCCATAATTCACCCCTCCACTTT
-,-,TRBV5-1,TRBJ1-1,CASSLDPVNTEAFF,TGCGCCAGCAGCTTGGATCCAGTGAACACTGAAGCTTTCTTT
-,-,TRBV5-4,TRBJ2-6,CASSLGGRSSGANVLTF,TGTGCCAGCAGCTTGGGGGGGCGCTCCTCTGGGGCCAACGTCCTGACTTTC
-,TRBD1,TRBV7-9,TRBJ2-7,CASSLDRLGEQYF,TGTGCCAGCAGCTTGGACAGGCTGGGGGAGCAGTACTTC
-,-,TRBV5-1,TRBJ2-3,CASSLGLATDTQYF,TGCGCCAGCAGCTTGGGGTTAGCTACAGATACGCAGTATTTT
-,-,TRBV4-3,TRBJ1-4,CASSYTRVEKLFF,TGCGCCAGCAGCTACACCAGGGTGGAAAAACTGTTTTTT
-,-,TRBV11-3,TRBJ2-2,CASSLGPFANTGELFF,TGTGCCAGCAGCTTAGGTCCCTTCGCGAACACCGGGGAGCTGTTTTTT
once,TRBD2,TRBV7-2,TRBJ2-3,CASSTAGGETDTQYF,TGTGCCAGCAGCACCGCCGGGGGGGAGACAGATACGCAGTATTTT
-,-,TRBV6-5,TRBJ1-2,CASRIEQGPYGYTF,TGTGCCAGCAGGATTGAACAGGGTCCCTATGGCTACACCTTC
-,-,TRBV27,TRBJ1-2,CARARKPYGYTF,TGTGCCAGAGCGAGAAAACCCTATGGCTACACCTTC
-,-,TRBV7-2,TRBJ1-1,CASSFEIIRGTEAFF,TGTGCCAGCAGCTTTGAAATAATAAGGGGCACTGAAGCTTTCTTT
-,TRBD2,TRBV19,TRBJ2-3,CASRISLAGGPRYTQYF,TGTGCCAGTAGAATATCGTTAGCGGGAGGGCCTCGGTATACGCAGTATTTT
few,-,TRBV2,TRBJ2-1,CASSEARAGNEQFF,TGTGCCAGCAGTGAAGCGCGAGCGGGCAATGAGCAGTTCTTC
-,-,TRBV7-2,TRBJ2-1,CASSLAPGLYEQFF,TGTGCCAGCAGCTTAGCGCCAGGGTTGTATGAGCAGTTCTTC
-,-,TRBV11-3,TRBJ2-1,CASSSPWSNEQFF,TGTGCCAGCAGCTCCCCTTGGAGCAATGAGCAGTTCTTC
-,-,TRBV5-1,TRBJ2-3,CASSPNGRGTDTQYF,TGCGCCAGCAGCCCGAACGGCCGGGGCACAGATACGCAGTATTTT